This TCR beta chain was identified in a study of tumor-infiltrating lymphocytes in primary liver carcinoma. Bulk tissue was left unsorted, and RNA and DNA were co-extracted from about 20-30 mg of it. This clonotype was seen ten or more times. The germline V and J ends were trimmed by 0 bases and 7 bases, with 9 bases remaining between them. The CDR3 length is 13 residues. Germline-derived CDR1 and CDR2 are MGHRA and YSYEKL. A primer matching the constant region was used to make TCR beta cDNA from 450 to 550 ng of total RNA. A slightly modified ARM-PCR protocol with three nested multiplex PCR rounds produced these TCR beta libraries. Investigators reported that the first two PCR rounds, at 10 cycles each, used TRBV1-TRBV30 forward primers with a C-beta reverse primer. TCRdb reprocessed the multiplex PCR reads with MiXCR, giving one entry per CDR3 protein. The sample gives more than 60,000 distinct CDR3 sequences, about 70% of which show up once; approximately 30% is in the top ten.

What was sequenced was liver tumor tissue from sampling region 4. The subset was: tumor region T4, right-lateral pole. This receptor was identified in a man aged 40-49 years with primary liver carcinoma and hepatitis B virus infection. This sequence joins TRBV4-1 and TRBJ2-5; D is unclear. In DNA, the CDR3 is TGCGCCAGCAGCCAAGATAGGGATGGGACCCAGTACTTC. This sequence encodes CASSQDRDGTQYF.